These 10 T cell receptor beta chains share one sample of origin, sequenced in a study of cytomegalovirus exposure and HLA in healthy donors. The PCR ran on 60 Vbeta and 13 Jbeta primers. Generated by immunoSEQ multiplex PCR, the TCRdb table keeps only in-frame clones and is missing some. In the table there are more than 85,000 clones, more than 60% of which are singletons. Material: PBMCs. The receptor source for this set is a boy younger than 18 in good health and CMV-seronegative.

The chain combines TRBV6-4 with TRBJ2-3; 11 nucleotides match TRBD2. There are 15 residues in the CDR3. CDR1 is MRHNA and CDR2 is SNTAGT in the germline V gene. V trimming: 0 bases; J trimming: 4 bases; junction bases outside the gene matches: 0. This chain's CDR3 is CASSDSLAGADTQYF. CDR3 bases: TGTGCCAGCAGTGACTCACTAGCGGGAGCAGATACGCAGTATTTT.

The genes are TRBV19 and TRBJ1-2; 7 bases agree with TRBD1. Unmatched junction bases numbered 6, after V lost 7 bases and J lost 4 bases. CDR1 and CDR2 (germline): LNHDA, SQIVND (reference sequence). The CDR3 loop spans 13 amino acids. The CDR3 bases are TGTGCCAGTACCGGACAGGCACTCTATGGCTACACCTTC. It specifies CASTGQALYGYTF.

The V and J genes are TRBV4-2 and TRBJ2-2; 11 bases are shared with TRBD2. CDR3 length: 16 residues. V was clipped by 1 base and J by 4 bases; unmatched bases: 2. Germline V gives CDR1 LGHNA, CDR2 YNFKEQ. This chain's CDR3 is CASSQVAGGSTGELFF. The CDR3 DNA reads TGTGCCAGCAGCCAAGTAGCGGGAGGGTCCACCGGGGAGCTGTTTTTT.

This chain uses TRBV10-1 with TRBJ2-1; 8 bases fit TRBD1. CDR1 WNHNN and CDR2 SYGVQD come from the germline V gene (reference sequence). The CDR3 is 18 residues long. The CDR3 protein is CPGFPGQEPNNSYNEQFF. Written as DNA, the CDR3 is TGCCCAGGGTTTCCGGGACAGGAACCAAACAACTCCTACAATGAGCAGTTCTTC.

In this sample, this clone turned up once. This chain joins TRBV11-2 and TRBJ2-5; 9 bases agree with TRBD2. Trimming at V came to 1 base and at J to 2 bases, leaving 5 bases not matched to a gene. The CDR3 is 16 amino acids. Germline V gene sequence: CDR1 SGHAT, CDR2 FQNNGV. CDR3 region: CASSLGRGGGQETQYF. The DNA of the CDR3 is TGTGCCAGCAGCTTAGGGCGCGGGGGGGGACAAGAGACCCAGTACTTC. Supplemented by reference TRBV11-2 and TRBJ2-5, the full variable domain reads EAGVAQSPRYKIIEKRQSVAFWCNPISGHATLYWYQQILGQGPKLLIQFQNNGVVDDSQLPKDRFSAERLKGVDSTLKIQPAKLEDSAVYLCASSLGRGGGQETQYFGPGTRLLVL.

CDR3 sequence: CASSARTAGTEAFF. The CDR3, as DNA: TGTGCCAGCAGTGCAAGGACCGCGGGGACTGAAGCTTTCTTT. V is TRBV27 and J is TRBJ1-1, with D hard to call. Trimming shortened V by 5 bases and J by 5 bases, and 15 bases separated the two germline ends. CDR1 and CDR2 (germline): MNHEY, SMNVEV (reference sequence). This CDR3 is 14 amino acids long.

The genes are TRBV7-6 and TRBJ1-1; tentative D call: TRBD1 (6 bases). The CDR3 is 14 residues long. The V gene's germline CDR1 is SGHVS and CDR2 FNYEAQ. The ends were cut back, 9 bases at V and 0 bases at J, with 14 bases in the middle. CDR3 loop: CASFGGTVNTEAFF. CDR3 nucleotides: TGTGCCAGTTTTGGGGGCACCGTGAACACTGAAGCTTTCTTT.

This chain uses TRBV28 with TRBJ2-3; tentatively, D is TRBD1 (6 bases). The V end lost 5 bases, the J end lost 1 base, and 19 bases lay between the germline ends. Germline CDR1 MDHEN, CDR2 SYDVKM. The CDR3 has 17 residues. CDR3 in DNA: TGTGCCAGCAGTACCCAGGGGTCTATTATGGGCACAGATACGCAGTATTTT. As protein: CASSTQGSIMGTDTQYF.

The chain carries TRBV10-3 and TRBJ1-4; 9 bases are shared with TRBD1. Germline CDR1 reads ENHRY; CDR2 reads SYGVKD. The CDR3 runs to 14 residues. V was pared by 8 bases and J by 3 bases, with 4 bases of the junction left unmatched. The CDR3 DNA follows: TGTGCCATCGGGGGACAGGGCTCTAATGAAAAACTGTTTTTT. Translating it yields CAIGGQGSNEKLFF.

The rearrangement links TRBV9 to TRBJ2-5; possibly TRBD2 for D (6 bases). CDR1 is SGDLS, CDR2 YYNGEE, per germline. The CDR3 has 14 amino acids. Trimming removed 1 base at V and 4 bases at J, with 11 bases between. The CDR3 DNA is TGTGCCAGCAGCGTACTGGGCGGGGCAGAGACCCAGTACTTC. It codes for CASSVLGGAETQYF.